The 25 T cell receptor beta chains listed next were all sequenced from one sample in a study of T cells in women clearing cervical HPV infection. TCRdb's table, derived via immunoSEQ multiplex PCR, lists solely in-frame clones and lacks some. Its clone listing holds about 35,000 clones. Sequencing was done on a sample of blood buffy coat. The origin of the receptors is a woman between 18 and 70 years old with a cervical HPV16 infection that either progressed to CIN3+ or cleared (not recorded which).

CDR3: CASTPNFENEQFF. The sequenced CDR3 bases are TGTGCCAGCACCCCGAACTTTGAGAATGAG. The V call is TRBV5-4, the J call TRBJ2-1; D is undetermined. Read data end 3 residues before the CDR3 end; the end is taken from the germline J gene. Germline values: CDR1 SGHNT, CDR2 YYREEE (reference sequence). CDR3 length: 13 amino acids. The V gene lost 6 bases and the J gene lost 7 bases, with 14 bases spanning the gap.

As regards this clone: The read halts 3 residues ahead of the CDR3 end, with the missing end drawn from the germline J gene. Other DNA sequences in this sample translate to the same CDR3. The chain couples TRBV18 to TRBJ1-3; no definite D call. Germline loops: CDR1 KGHSH, CDR2 LQKENI. V was clipped by 6 bases and J by 0 bases, with 12 bases between them. This CDR3 is built from 15 residues. CDR3 region: CASSLGYGSGNTIYF. The part of the CDR3 DNA that was read is TGTGCCAGCTCCCTCGGGTATGGCTCTGGAAACACC. The full variable domain, its missing parts supplied by reference TRBV18 and TRBJ1-3, is NAGVMQNPRHLVRRRGQEARLRCSPMKGHSHVYWYRQLPEEGLKFMVYLQKENIIDESGMPKERFSAEFPKEGPSILRIQQVVRGDSAAYFCASSLGYGSGNTIYFGEGSWLTVV.

A remark on this clone: At one of its ends the junction is not consistent with the germline gene, which may arise from a read error. The DNA ends 3 residues before the CDR3 does, and the rest of the CDR3 is filled in from the germline J gene. Different DNA sequences within this sample yield the same CDR3. The genes are TRBV5-1 and TRBJ1-3, with D maybe TRBD1 (6 bases). Germline-derived CDR1 and CDR2 are SGHRS and YFSETQ. The CDR3 extends over 17 amino acids. The part of the CDR3 DNA that was read is TGCGCCAGCACCATAGGGGGGGGCATTACCTCTGGAAACACG. It is translated as CASTIGGGITSGNT. The entire CDR3 protein reads CASTIGGGITSGNTIYF.

Note on this clone: The CDR3 is cut off 3 residues early in the read; its end comes from the germline J gene. The chain couples TRBV6-2 or TRBV6-3 to TRBJ2-2; 12 bases match TRBD2. V lost 3 bases, J lost 6 bases, and 5 bases stayed unmatched. The germline gives CDR1 MNHEY, CDR2 SVGEGT. The CDR3 sequence is 16 residues long. CDR3 DNA, as far as it was read: TGTGCCAGCAGTTATGGGACTAGCGGGTTTTCCGGGGAG. This codes for CASSYGTSGFSGE. The whole CDR3 reads CASSYGTSGFSGELFF.

About this clone: Read data end 3 residues before the CDR3 end; the end is taken from the germline J gene. The chain uses TRBV19 and TRBJ1-2; D gene uncertain. V was cut by 3 bases and J by 1 base, with 12 bases left in between. Germline CDR1 is LNHDA and CDR2 is SQIVND (reference sequence). This CDR3 contains 15 residues. The CDR3 sequence: CASSMLRQNNYGYTF. The DNA read from the CDR3 is TGTGCCAGTAGTATGCTGCGCCAAAATAACTATGGC.

A note on this clone: The CDR3 goes on 3 residues after the read ends, and that part is filled in from the germline J gene. The chain couples TRBV20-1 to TRBJ2-2, with TRBD2 matching over 12 bases. The CDR3 sequence is 14 residues long. Germline V CDR1 and CDR2: DFQATT, SNEGSKA (reference sequence). The V and J ends lost 3 bases and 6 bases, in that order; junction bases with no gene match: 2. CDR3: CSARRTSGAGELFF. CDR3 DNA (partial): TGCAGTGCTAGGAGGACTAGCGGGGCCGGGGAG.

Concerning this clone itself: The sequenced fragment ends 3 residues before the CDR3 boundary, so the rest is inferred from the germline J gene. This rearrangement joins TRBV6-2 or TRBV6-3 to TRBJ1-2; D possibly corresponds to TRBD1 (6 bases). The germline V gene encodes CDR1 MNHEY and CDR2 SVGEGT. The CDR3 runs 14 residues. The covered CDR3 bases are TGTGCCAGCAGCCCTGACAGGATCTCCTACGAC. It codes for CASSPDRISYD. The full CDR3 reads CASSPDRISYDYTF.

A word on this clone: The CDR3 end lies 3 residues beyond the end of the read and is filled in from the germline J gene. The V gene is TRBV7-2, the J gene TRBJ2-7; 9 positions agree with TRBD2. Germline V CDR1 and CDR2: SGHTA, FQGNSA. Trimming at V came to 6 bases and at J to 5 bases, leaving 8 bases not matched to a gene. This CDR3 contains 14 residues. The chain's CDR3 is CASRISGSNDEQYF. The covered CDR3 bases are TGTGCCAGCAGGATTAGCGGGAGCAACGACGAG.

In regard to this clone: The CDR3 is cut off 3 residues early in the read; its end comes from the germline J gene. This rearrangement joins TRBV5-1 to TRBJ2-5, with a weak D call TRBD1 (6 bases). V shed 4 bases and J shed 0 bases, with 10 bases lying between them. Germline V gene sequence: CDR1 SGHRS, CDR2 YFSETQ. This CDR3 contains 14 residues. Partial CDR3 DNA: TGCGCCAGCAGCCCGAGGACAGACCAAGAGACC. Amino acid sequence: CASSPRTDQET. From start to end, the CDR3 is CASSPRTDQETQYF.

To note about this clone: The read ends 3 residues before the CDR3 terminus; that terminus is restored from the germline J gene. V is TRBV10-3 and J is TRBJ2-1, with 14 bases that match TRBD2. Germline lookup yields CDR1 ENHRY and CDR2 SYGVKD. After removal of 4 bases from V and 0 bases from J, the junction contained 14 bases not matched to a gene. The CDR3 is 21 residues long. The sequenced part of the CDR3 DNA is TGTGCCATCAGTGCTTCATCCGGGACTAGCGGGGGACCTAGCTCCTACAATGAG. Amino acid sequence: CAISASSGTSGGPSSYNE. The whole CDR3 sequence reads CAISASSGTSGGPSSYNEQFF.

To note about this clone: From the germline J gene comes the end of the CDR3, since the read stops 3 residues before it. The J gene is TRBJ2-5, the V gene TRBV18, with TRBD2 matching 11 bases. V dropped 3 bases and J dropped 2; count of bases not matched to a gene: 5. The CDR3 is 16 residues long. Germline V gene lookup returns CDR1 KGHSH and CDR2 LQKENI. CDR3 in amino acids: CASSPPLAGEQETQYF. The CDR3 DNA, read in part, is TGTGCCAGCTCACCGCCACTAGCGGGAGAACAAGAGACC.

Notes on this clone: Sequencing ends 3 residues short of the CDR3 end; the germline J gene provides the rest. This chain connects TRBV7-9 to TRBJ1-5, with D possibly being TRBD1 (5 bases). Per germline, CDR1 SEHNR and CDR2 FQNEAQ (reference sequence). The CDR3 totals 15 residues. Trimming pared 2 bases from V and 5 bases from J, leaving 13 bases between. CDR3: CASSLMEGLHQPQHF. CDR3 DNA (partial): TGTGCCAGCAGCTTAATGGAGGGGCTTCATCAGCCC.

A remark on this clone: The read is 3 residues too short to cover the CDR3 end, so that end is filled in from the germline J gene. V and J are TRBV14 and TRBJ1-3; the match to TRBD1 covers 10 bases. Losses at the gene ends were 4 bases for V and 8 bases for J; bases not matched to a gene: 5. Germline CDR1 SGHDN, CDR2 FVKESK. The CDR3 contains 14 residues. The covered CDR3 bases are TGTGCCAGCAGCCGCCGGGACAGGGGATACACC. Protein: CASSRRDRGYT. The full CDR3 reads CASSRRDRGYTIYF.

Note on this clone: The read terminates 3 residues before the CDR3 end, so the remaining end is supplied by the germline J gene. V and J are TRBV5-1 and TRBJ2-7, with D perhaps TRBD1 (6 bases). V was clipped by 2 bases and J by 0 bases, with 9 bases between them. Germline V gene data show CDR1 as SGHRS and CDR2 as YFSETQ. The CDR3 totals 14 residues. The CDR3 bases that were read are TGCGCCAGCAGCTTAAGACAGGACTCCTACGAG. Amino acids: CASSLRQDSYE. The CDR3 in full is CASSLRQDSYEQYF. The entire variable domain, with the rest obtained from reference TRBV5-1 and TRBJ2-7, is as follows: KAGVTQTPRYLIKTRGQQVTLSCSPISGHRSVSWYQQTPGQGLQFLFEYFSETQRNKGNFPGRFSGRQFSNSRSEMNVSTLELGDSALYLCASSLRQDSYEQYFGPGTRLTVT.

About this clone itself: Sequencing ends 3 residues short of the CDR3 end; the germline J gene provides the rest. The chain combines TRBV2 with TRBJ2-1, with 12 bases lining up with TRBD2. The CDR3 spans 16 residues. Per germline, CDR1 SNHLY and CDR2 FYNNEI. J was trimmed by 8 bases and V by 2 bases; bases with no gene match: 7. CDR3 bases read: TGTGCCAGCAGTGAATTGACTAGCGGGAGTTGGGATGAG. The encoded protein is CASSELTSGSWDE. The CDR3 reads in full as CASSELTSGSWDEQFF.

A remark on this clone: The read ends 3 residues early relative to the CDR3; the germline J gene fills the gap. This chain uses TRBV5-1 with TRBJ2-2; D call uncertain. V gave up 1 base and J gave up 0 bases, with 4 bases separating them. This CDR3 has 14 residues. Per the germline V gene, CDR1 is SGHRS and CDR2 is YFSETQ. Here the CDR3 reads CASSLPSNTGELFF. The sequenced CDR3 bases are TGCGCCAGCAGCTTGCCGTCGAACACCGGGGAG.

About this clone: The CDR3 end lies 3 residues beyond the end of the read and is filled in from the germline J gene. The chain links TRBV6-2 or TRBV6-3 to TRBJ1-2; no definite D call. Germline V gene lookup returns CDR1 MNHEY and CDR2 SVGEGT. The CDR3 is made up of 11 amino acids. CDR3 bases read: TGTGCCAGCAGTTACCTGAGGGGC. It translates to CASSYLRG. The full CDR3 sequence reads CASSYLRGYTF.

About this clone: The CDR3 goes on 3 residues after the read ends, and that part is filled in from the germline J gene. The gene calls are TRBV20-1 and TRBJ2-3; 13 bases are a match to TRBD2. This CDR3 spans 19 amino acids. Germline loops: CDR1 DFQATT, CDR2 SNEGSKA (reference sequence). After removal of 2 bases from V and 0 bases from J, the junction contained 11 bases not matched to a gene. CDR3 DNA, as far as it was read: TGCAGTGCTAGATCCCTGTCCGGGACTAGCGGGACTAGCACAGATACG. This translates into CSARSLSGTSGTSTDT. The entire CDR3 reads CSARSLSGTSGTSTDTQYF.

For this clone: The DNA ends 3 residues before the CDR3 does, and the rest of the CDR3 is filled in from the germline J gene. The J gene is TRBJ1-1, the V gene TRBV19; D possibly corresponds to TRBD1 (6 bases). Trimming pared 3 bases from V and 4 bases from J, leaving 12 bases between. The CDR3 is 14 residues long. CDR1 and CDR2 from the germline V gene are LNHDA and SQIVND (reference sequence). CDR3 DNA, as far as it was read: TGTGCCAGTAGTATTACAGGGAGCGGCACTGAA. It is translated as CASSITGSGTE. Given in full, the CDR3 is CASSITGSGTEAFF. The full variable domain, completed using reference TRBV19 and TRBJ1-1, is DGGITQSPKYLFRKEGQNVTLSCEQNLNHDAMYWYRQDPGQGLRLIYYSQIVNDFQKGDIAEGYSVSREKKESFPLTVTSAQKNPTAFYLCASSITGSGTEAFFGQGTRLTVV.

Of note for this clone: The read is 3 residues too short to cover the CDR3 end, so that end is filled in from the germline J gene. This chain uses TRBV7-9 with TRBJ2-7, with D possibly TRBD2 on 6 matching bases. Germline assignment: CDR1 SEHNR and CDR2 FQNEAQ (reference sequence). The CDR3 is 13 amino acids. Between the trimmed V and J ends, which lost 4 bases and 0 bases, there was a span of 7 bases. CDR3 bases read: TGTGCCAGCAGCTATAGCGGCTCCTACGAG. Protein product: CASSYSGSYE. Given in full, the CDR3 is CASSYSGSYEQYF. The full variable domain, completed using reference TRBV7-9 and TRBJ2-7, is DTGVSQNPRHKITKRGQNVTFRCDPISEHNRLYWYRQTLGQGPEFLTYFQNEAQLEKSRLLSDRFSAERPKGSFSTLEIQRTEQGDSAMYLCASSYSGSYEQYFGPGTRLTVT.

A word on this clone: Read data end 3 residues before the CDR3 end; the end is taken from the germline J gene. This sequence joins TRBV5-1 and TRBJ2-2; 11 bases are shared with TRBD1. After removal of 3 bases from V and 6 bases from J, the junction contained 10 bases not matched to a gene. The CDR3 contains 17 residues. Germline values: CDR1 SGHRS, CDR2 YFSETQ. Partial CDR3 DNA: TGCGCCAGCAGCTGGACTGGGACAGGGGGGTTAGCCGGGGAG. It encodes CASSWTGTGGLAGE. The complete CDR3 reads CASSWTGTGGLAGELFF.

CDR3 residues: CASGLETTGELFF. The sequenced part of the CDR3 DNA is TGTGCTAGTGGTTTGGAAACAACCGGGGAG. This rearrangement joins TRBV12-5 to TRBJ2-2; the D is unclear. The CDR3 end is not reached by the read, which stops 3 residues before it; the germline J gene fills it in. Germline CDR1 and CDR2: LGHNT and FRNRAP. This CDR3 has 13 residues. V lost 1 base to trimming and J lost 5 bases, with 5 bases between them.

Notes on this clone: Sequencing ends 3 residues short of the CDR3 end; the germline J gene provides the rest. The gene calls are TRBV5-4 and TRBJ2-6; TRBD1 is a possible D gene (6 bases). Trimming shortened V by 4 bases and J by 2 bases, and 13 bases separated the two germline ends. Germline CDR1 is SGHNT and CDR2 is YYREEE (reference sequence). The CDR3 extends over 16 amino acids. The DNA read from the CDR3 is TGTGCCAGCAGCGGTCACAGGGAAACTGGGGCCAACGTC. Translating gives CASSGHRETGANV. The complete CDR3 reads CASSGHRETGANVLTF.

Note on this clone: With the read ending 3 residues before the CDR3 end, the germline J gene is used to fill in that end. The rearrangement links TRBV11-2 to TRBJ1-4; tentative D call: TRBD1 (6 bases). This CDR3 is 15 amino acids long. The V gene's germline CDR1 is SGHAT and CDR2 FQNNGV. The ends were cut back, 0 bases at V and 6 bases at J, with 11 bases in the middle. The CDR3 spells CASSLDLSGDEKLFF. Incomplete CDR3 DNA: TGTGCCAGCAGCTTAGATCTGTCAGGGGATGAAAAA.

In the case of this clone: The read is 3 residues too short to cover the CDR3 end, so that end is filled in from the germline J gene. The chain combines TRBV2 with TRBJ2-3, with TRBD2 as a possible D gene (5 bases). The CDR3 consists of 12 residues. Per germline, CDR1 SNHLY and CDR2 FYNNEI. The CDR3 loop reads CASRTDFGPQYF. CDR3 bases read: TGTGCCAGCCGGACTGACTTTGGGCCG.